Below are 12 T cell receptor beta chains sequenced from a single sample in a study of metastatic and nonmetastatic thyroid tumors. Treatment of any kind had been given to no patient before thyroid surgery. Using MiXCR, TCRdb reanalyzed the PCR reads. The sample includes 20,000 to 30,000 clones, 10% to 15% of them seen just once. What was sequenced was blood. The receptors stem from a female donor with papillary thyroid cancer or a benign thyroid nodule (not recorded which). Some clones in this sample may be carry-over from other donors' samples.

This clone was seen at least ten times. J is TRBJ2-6 and V is TRBV27; D is unresolved. Germline V gene lookup returns CDR1 MNHEY and CDR2 SMNVEV (reference sequence). The CDR3 consists of 14 residues. V dropped 6 bases and J dropped 0 bases, with 6 bases sitting between them. DNA for the CDR3: TGTGCCAGCAGCTTCGTCTCTGGGGCCAACGTCCTGACTTTC. It translates to CASSFVSGANVLTF.

This clone was detected ten times or more. This sequence joins TRBV3-1 and TRBJ2-3; D perhaps matches TRBD2 (6 bases). CDR1 and CDR2 from the germline V gene are LGHDT and YNNKEL (reference sequence). CDR3 size: 12 residues. V lost 3 bases and J 9 bases, leaving 10 bases between the germline ends. The CDR3, as DNA: TGTGCCAGCAGCCAGCAGGAGGGGACGCAGTATTTT. This translates into CASSQQEGTQYF.

As for this clone: A single base separates this from a much larger clone, so it may be a read error. The CDR3 loop reads CASSFLRDLKLGEQFF. CDR3 nucleotides: TGCGCCAGCAGCTTCCTCCGGGACTTAAAGCTCGGTGAGCAGTTCTTC. The genes are TRBV4-1 and TRBJ2-1; TRBD2 is a possible D gene (6 bases). Germline V gene sequence: CDR1 MGHRA, CDR2 YSYEKL. The CDR3 covers 16 residues. V was cut by 5 bases and J by 9 bases, with 23 bases left in between.

The rearrangement links TRBV20-1 to TRBJ2-2; a possible D gene is TRBD1 (5 bases). This CDR3 is 16 amino acids long. V was trimmed by 4 bases and J by 3 bases, leaving 18 bases between them. Per germline, CDR1 DFQATT and CDR2 SNEGSKA (reference sequence). The CDR3 reads CSAIPGLGCDTGELFF. The CDR3 bases are TGCAGTGCTATACCAGGGCTGGGGTGCGACACCGGGGAGCTGTTTTTT.

This clone has a count of ten or more. The CDR3 DNA reads TGTGCCAGCAGTGGAGGACAGATCGATAATTCACCCCTCCACTTT. Translating gives CASSGGQIDNSPLHF. The chain recombines TRBV12-3 or TRBV12-4 with TRBJ1-6; perhaps TRBD1 as D (6 bases). The CDR3 consists of 15 residues. V was pared by 5 bases and J by 5 bases, with 13 bases between.

A single count supports this clone. The CDR3 sequence is CASSLAPVSLSGNTIYF. CDR3 sequence (DNA): TGTGCCAGCAGCTTAGCTCCAGTCTCCCTCTCTGGAAACACCATATATTTT. This chain joins TRBV7-2 and TRBJ1-3, with D hard to call. The germline V and J ends were trimmed by 0 bases and 0 bases, with 12 bases remaining between them. The CDR3 covers 17 residues. CDR1 SGHTA and CDR2 FQGNSA come from the germline V gene. The full variable domain, in which reference TRBV7-2 and TRBJ1-3 provide the parts outside the CDR3, is GAGVSQSPSNKVTEKGKDVELRCDPISGHTALYWYRQSLGQGLEFLIYFQGNSAPDKSGLPSDRFSAERTGGSVSTLTIQRTQQEDSAVYLCASSLAPVSLSGNTIYFGEGSWLTVV.

This clone has ten or more counts. The chain carries TRBV12-3 or TRBV12-4 and TRBJ2-3; D is ambiguous. V was trimmed by 5 bases and J by 6 bases, leaving 18 bases between them. The CDR3 runs 15 residues. CDR3 sequence (DNA): TGTGCCAGCAGTGCCCGGGTCGGGCGAATGGATACGCAGTATTTT. Translation: CASSARVGRMDTQYF.

The sample holds many counts of this clone. The genes are TRBV12-3 or TRBV12-4 and TRBJ2-1; tentatively, D is TRBD2 (5 bases). Trimming stripped 6 bases from V and 5 bases from J, with 8 bases between. There are 12 residues in the CDR3. The CDR3 protein is CASRKRNNEQFF. CDR3 nucleotides: TGTGCCAGCAGGAAGCGGAACAATGAGCAGTTCTTC.

This clone counts as medium-sized. The rearrangement links TRBV6-1 to TRBJ2-1; D assignment may be TRBD1 or TRBD2 (6 bases each). The germline CDR1 and CDR2 sequences are MNHNS and SASEGT. This CDR3 is 15 amino acids long. The ends were cut back, 4 bases at V and 2 bases at J, with 12 bases in the middle. The CDR3 here is CASSAGGGPYNEQFF. CDR3 in DNA: TGTGCCAGCAGTGCCGGGGGCGGGCCCTACAATGAGCAGTTCTTC.

This clone was recorded many times. The V gene is TRBV6-1, the J gene TRBJ2-1; TRBD2 is a possible D gene (7 bases). CDR1 MNHNS and CDR2 SASEGT come from the germline V gene. The CDR3 totals 13 residues. V dropped 9 bases and J dropped 8 bases, with 17 bases sitting between them. CDR3 bases: TGTGCCAGTTCCGGGCGCGGGGGCGATGAGCAGTTCTTC. Amino acids: CASSGRGGDEQFF.

The sample holds many counts of this clone. V gene TRBV10-3 combines with J gene TRBJ2-3; TRBD1 matches at 8 bases. V dropped 5 bases and J dropped 4; count of bases not matched to a gene: 8. The CDR3 loop spans 15 amino acids. The germline CDR1 and CDR2 sequences are ENHRY and SYGVKD. CDR3 amino acids: CAISSTGQGADTQYF. DNA for the CDR3: TGTGCCATCAGTTCAACCGGACAGGGTGCAGATACGCAGTATTTT.

This clone was seen many times. The CDR3 protein is CAWSSKRANEQFF. The CDR3 DNA is TGTGCCTGGAGTTCCAAAAGGGCAAATGAGCAGTTCTTC. The chain employs TRBV30 and TRBJ2-1; unclear D gene. V was trimmed by 2 bases and J by 7 bases, leaving 12 bases between them. Germline V gives CDR1 GTSNPN, CDR2 SVGIG (reference sequence). This CDR3 has 13 residues.